This record covers a single TCR beta chain. Clones were read by immunoSEQ multiplex PCR, and TCRdb kept only the in-frame ones, dropping some. The sample lists 250,000 to 300,000 clones, over 75% occurring once. This sample is drawn from a study of control samples from healthy donors and cancer patients. The TCR comes from a woman aged 55-69 years with lung cancer. Sequencing was done on a sample of PBMCs.

The CDR3 region has the DNA TGTGCCAGCAGCCCCGACAAGCGGGCGGAGCAAGAGACCCAGTACTTC. Translating gives CASSPDKRAEQETQYF. The gene calls are TRBV9 and TRBJ2-5; D is perhaps TRBD2 (6 bases). Trimming took off 4 bases at V and 2 bases at J, with 18 bases between the two ends. This CDR3 has 16 residues. Per germline, CDR1 SGDLS and CDR2 YYNGEE.